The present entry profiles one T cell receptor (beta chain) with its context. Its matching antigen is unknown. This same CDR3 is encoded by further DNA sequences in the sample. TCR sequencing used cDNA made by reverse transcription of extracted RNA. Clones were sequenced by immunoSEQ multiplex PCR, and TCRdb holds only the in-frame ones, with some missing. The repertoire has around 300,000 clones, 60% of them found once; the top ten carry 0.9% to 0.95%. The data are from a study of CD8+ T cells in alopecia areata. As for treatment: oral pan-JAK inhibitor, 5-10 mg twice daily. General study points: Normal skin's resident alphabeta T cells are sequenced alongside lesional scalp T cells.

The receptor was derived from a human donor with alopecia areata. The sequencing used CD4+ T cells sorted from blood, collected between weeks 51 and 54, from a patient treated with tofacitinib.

The CDR3 protein is CASSQDRADQPQHF. The CDR3 DNA follows: TGTGCCAGCAGCCAAGACAGGGCTGATCAGCCCCAGCATTTT. The V and J genes are TRBV4-2 and TRBJ1-5, with TRBD1 as a possible D gene (5 bases). The CDR3 totals 14 residues. The germline gives CDR1 LGHNA, CDR2 YNFKEQ. V lost 0 bases and J lost 5, with 8 bases in between.